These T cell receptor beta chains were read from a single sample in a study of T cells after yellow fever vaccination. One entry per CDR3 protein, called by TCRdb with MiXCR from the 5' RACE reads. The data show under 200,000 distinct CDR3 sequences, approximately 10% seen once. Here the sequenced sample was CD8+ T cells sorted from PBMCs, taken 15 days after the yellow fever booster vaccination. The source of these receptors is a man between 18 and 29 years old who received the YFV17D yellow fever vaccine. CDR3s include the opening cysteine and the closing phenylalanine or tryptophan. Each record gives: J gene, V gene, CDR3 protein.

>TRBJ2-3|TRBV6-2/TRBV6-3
CASSYDHTGTDTQYF
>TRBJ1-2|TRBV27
CASSPVGNYGYTF
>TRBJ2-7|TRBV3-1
CASSPYRGTYEQYF
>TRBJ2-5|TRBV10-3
CAISRRGEETQYF
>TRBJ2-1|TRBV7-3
CASSPYLSGGAENEQFF
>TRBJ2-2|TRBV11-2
CADKQGTGELFF
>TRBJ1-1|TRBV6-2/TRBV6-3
CASREGRGISDQTEAFF
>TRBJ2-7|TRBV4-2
CASSLDPSGESSYEQYF
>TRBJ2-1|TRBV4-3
CASSQGTGGSYNEQFF
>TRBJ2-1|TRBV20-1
CSARGTDSPYNEQFF
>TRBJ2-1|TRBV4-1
CASSQVQGQTADEQFF
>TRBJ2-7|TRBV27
CASRGTLEEQYF
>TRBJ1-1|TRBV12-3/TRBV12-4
CASSLVGTGREAFF
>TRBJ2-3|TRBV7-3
CASSLNREDTQYF
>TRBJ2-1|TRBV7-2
CASSLAGVHEQFF
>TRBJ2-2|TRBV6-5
CASSYAQPTLYANTGELFF
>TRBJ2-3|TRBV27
CASRRGGAGTDTQYF
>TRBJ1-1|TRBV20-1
CSARVRANTEAFF
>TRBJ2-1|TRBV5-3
CARSQGHRSSYNEQFF
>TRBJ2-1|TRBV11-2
CASSPQGSNEQFF
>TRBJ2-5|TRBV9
CASSVRGGVRETQYF
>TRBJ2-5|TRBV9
CASSPPRGVTQYF
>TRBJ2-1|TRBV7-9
CASSLLARHNEQFF
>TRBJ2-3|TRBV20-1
CSARAPSGGAGDTQYF
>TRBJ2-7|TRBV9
CASSVSGTSAPHEQYF
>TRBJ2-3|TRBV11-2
CASSWTGPDTQYF
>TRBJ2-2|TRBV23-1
CASKGLAGQFNTGELFF
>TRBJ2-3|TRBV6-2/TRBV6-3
CASSYILAGITDTQYF
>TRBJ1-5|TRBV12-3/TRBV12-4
CASSSTGWDQPQHF
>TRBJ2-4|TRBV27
CASGGMGFENIQYF
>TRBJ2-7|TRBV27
CASTPGQGHYEQYF
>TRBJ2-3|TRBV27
CASSFGSFTTDTQYF
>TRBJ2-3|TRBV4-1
CASSHVAGATTDTQYF
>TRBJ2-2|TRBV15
CATSSDGTGNTGELFF
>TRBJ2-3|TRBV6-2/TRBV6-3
CASSPLEGPVAIADTQYF
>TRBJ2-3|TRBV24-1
CATSDTGRDTQYF
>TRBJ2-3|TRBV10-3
CAISEPPGGRTDTQYF
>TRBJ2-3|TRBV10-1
CASSDGRSTDTQYF
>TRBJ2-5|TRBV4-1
CASSPGDRGGETQYF
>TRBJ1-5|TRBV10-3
CATDLQGAGQPQHF
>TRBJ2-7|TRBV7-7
CASSPDGLAGTYEQYF
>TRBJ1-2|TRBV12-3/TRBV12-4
CASSLPGTVYGYTF
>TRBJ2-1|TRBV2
CASGLEDYNEQFF
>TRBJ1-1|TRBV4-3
CASSHSLTGSIEAFF
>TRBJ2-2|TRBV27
CASSLFAQTGELFF
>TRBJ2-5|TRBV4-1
CASSQRTSPGETQYF
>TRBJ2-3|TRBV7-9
CASSFLKWGKDTQYF